Included here is one TCR beta chain sequence, with context. The CDR3 extends over 13 amino acids. The ends were cut back, 3 bases at V and 2 bases at J, with 5 bases in the middle. Here immunoSEQ multiplex PCR was the method, and the copy in TCRdb shows in-frame clones only, minus some. The sample contains some 80,000 clones, roughly 89% of which appear only once. The data stem from a study of control samples from healthy donors and cancer patients. The chain has TRBV12-3 or TRBV12-4 and TRBJ1-5; D is undetermined. The TCR comes from a woman aged 55 to 70 with head and neck cancer. The sequenced sample was PBMCs. This CDR3 reads CASSLQGNQPQHF. In DNA form, the CDR3 reads TGTGCCAGCAGTTTGCAGGGCAATCAGCCCCAGCATTTT.